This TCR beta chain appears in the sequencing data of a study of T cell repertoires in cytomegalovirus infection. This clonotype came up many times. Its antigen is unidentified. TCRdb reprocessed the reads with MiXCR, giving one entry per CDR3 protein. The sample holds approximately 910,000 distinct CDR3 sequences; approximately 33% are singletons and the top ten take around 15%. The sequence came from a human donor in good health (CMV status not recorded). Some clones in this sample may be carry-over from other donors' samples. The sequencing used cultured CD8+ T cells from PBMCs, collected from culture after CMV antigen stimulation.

CDR3 sequence: CASSLALAGAYTDTQYF. Here the CDR3 DNA reads TGTGCCAGCAGCTTAGCACTAGCGGGGGCCTACACAGATACGCAGTATTTT. The chain recombines TRBV7-2 with TRBJ2-3; the match to TRBD2 covers 11 bases. This CDR3 spans 17 amino acids. Germline CDR1 is SGHTA and CDR2 is FQGNSA. V lost 0 bases and J lost 2; bases outside the gene matches: 4.